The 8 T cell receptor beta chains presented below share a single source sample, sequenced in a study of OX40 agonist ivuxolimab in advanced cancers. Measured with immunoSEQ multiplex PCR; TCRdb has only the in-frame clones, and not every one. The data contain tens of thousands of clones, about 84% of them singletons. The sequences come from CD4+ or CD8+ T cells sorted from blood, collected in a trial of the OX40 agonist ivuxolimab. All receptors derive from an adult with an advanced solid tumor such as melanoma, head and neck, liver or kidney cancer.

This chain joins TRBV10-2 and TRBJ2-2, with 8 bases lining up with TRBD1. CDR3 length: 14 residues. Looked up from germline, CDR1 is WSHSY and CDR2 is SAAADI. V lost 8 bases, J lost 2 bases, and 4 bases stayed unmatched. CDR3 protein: CASRGTGNTGELFF. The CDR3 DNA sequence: TGCGCCAGCCGCGGGACAGGCAACACCGGGGAGCTGTTTTTT.

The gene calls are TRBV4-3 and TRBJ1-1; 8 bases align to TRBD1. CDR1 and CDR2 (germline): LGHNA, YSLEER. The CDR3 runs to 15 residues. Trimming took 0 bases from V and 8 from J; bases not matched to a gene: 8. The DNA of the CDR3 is TGCGCCAGCAGCCAAGATAGCAGGGGGCGCGGGGAAGCTTTCTTT. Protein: CASSQDSRGRGEAFF.

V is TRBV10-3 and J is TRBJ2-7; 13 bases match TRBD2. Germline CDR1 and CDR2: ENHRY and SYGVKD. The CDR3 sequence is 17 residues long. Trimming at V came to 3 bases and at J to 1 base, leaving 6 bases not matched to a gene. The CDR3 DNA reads TGTGCCATCAGTGAACCGGGACTAGCGGGACAGTCCTACGAGCAGTACTTC. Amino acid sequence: CAISEPGLAGQSYEQYF.

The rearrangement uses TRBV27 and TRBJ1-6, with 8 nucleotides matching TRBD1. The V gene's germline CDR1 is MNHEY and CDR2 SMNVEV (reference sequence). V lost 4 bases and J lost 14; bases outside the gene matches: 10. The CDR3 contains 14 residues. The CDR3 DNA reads TGTGCCAGCAGTTATTTGACAGGGGCTTGGACCCTCCACTTT. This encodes CASSYLTGAWTLHF.

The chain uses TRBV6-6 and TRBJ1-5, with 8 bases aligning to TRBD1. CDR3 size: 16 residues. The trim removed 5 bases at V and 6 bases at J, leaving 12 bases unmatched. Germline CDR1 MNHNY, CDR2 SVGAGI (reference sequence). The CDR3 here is CASSPRTGKVSQPQHF. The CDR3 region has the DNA TGTGCCAGCAGTCCGAGGACAGGGAAAGTTAGTCAGCCCCAGCATTTT.

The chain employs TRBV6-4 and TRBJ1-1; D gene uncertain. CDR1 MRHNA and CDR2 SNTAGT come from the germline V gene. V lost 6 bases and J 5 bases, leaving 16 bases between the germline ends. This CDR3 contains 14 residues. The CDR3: CASRESDFGTEAFF. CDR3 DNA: TGTGCCAGCAGAGAATCAGATTTCGGGACTGAAGCTTTCTTT.

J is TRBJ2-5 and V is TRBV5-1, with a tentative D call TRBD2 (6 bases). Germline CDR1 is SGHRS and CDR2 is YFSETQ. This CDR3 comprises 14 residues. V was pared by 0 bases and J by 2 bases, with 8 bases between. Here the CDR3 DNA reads TGCGCCAGCAGCTTGGCGGAGGGACAAGAGACCCAGTACTTC. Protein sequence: CASSLAEGQETQYF. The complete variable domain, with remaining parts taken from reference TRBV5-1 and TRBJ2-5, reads KAGVTQTPRYLIKTRGQQVTLSCSPISGHRSVSWYQQTPGQGLQFLFEYFSETQRNKGNFPGRFSGRQFSNSRSEMNVSTLELGDSALYLCASSLAEGQETQYFGPGTRLLVL.

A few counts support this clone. The CDR3 is CASSTSGAYGYTF. The CDR3 nucleotides read TGTGCCAGCAGCACGAGCGGCGCTTATGGCTACACCTTC. The chain recombines TRBV7-9 with TRBJ1-2; no clear D. CDR3 size: 13 residues. CDR1 and CDR2 (germline): SEHNR, FQNEAQ (reference sequence). The germline V and J ends were trimmed by 5 bases and 5 bases, with 12 bases remaining between them.